This TCR beta chain emerged from a study of shared clonotypes between healthy human individuals. The CDR3 consists of 14 residues. V lost 5 bases and J lost 4, with 11 bases in between. The germline V gene has CDR1 SGHTA and CDR2 FQGNSA. Per the authors' pipeline: There were no quality scores in the junction-only immunoSEQ sequences, so filtering differed. Sequencing was performed with immunoSEQ multiplex PCR; in TCRdb, only in-frame clones are kept and a portion is missing. V and J calls and clone size are given by that table; D and trimming were obtained from the DNA. The sample has some 2,000,000 clones; 85% to 95% are singletons.

The chain carries TRBV7-2 and TRBJ2-2, with D maybe TRBD2 (5 bases). Sequences were obtained from naive CD4+ T cells sorted from blood. The subset denotes: CD45RA+ positively selected. This sequence originates from a man between 18 and 35 years old in good health. CDR3 protein: CASSPGLLTGELFF. The CDR3, as DNA: TGTGCCAGCAGCCCCGGACTCCTCACCGGGGAGCTGTTTTTT. The full variable domain, completed using reference TRBV7-2 and TRBJ2-2, is GAGVSQSPSNKVTEKGKDVELRCDPISGHTALYWYRQSLGQGLEFLIYFQGNSAPDKSGLPSDRFSAERTGGSVSTLTIQRTQQEDSAVYLCASSPGLLTGELFFGEGSRLTVL.